This T cell receptor beta chain was identified in a study of CD8 T cell repertoires and HIV-1 epitope variants. Study conclusions and caveats: Roughly nine antigen-specific TCR beta clonotypes were found; six seemed cross-reactive to variants.

This clone was observed a single time. No antigen is known for it. The data were produced by immunoSEQ multiplex PCR, yet TCRdb's version contains in-frame clones alone and is incomplete. The sample has roughly 5,000 clones, roughly 65% seen once; the top ten hold roughly 45%. Germline V lookup: CDR1 SGHVS, CDR2 FQNEAQ. V lost 1 base and J lost 0; bases outside the gene matches: 4. The CDR3 covers 17 residues. The material sequenced was cultured CD8+ T cells derived from PBMCs. This sequence was found in a male donor with HIV. This chain links TRBV7-8 with TRBJ1-5, with 9 bases that match TRBD1. Written as DNA, the CDR3 is TGTGCCAGCAGCTTAGAGGACAGGGGCTATAGCAATCAGCCCCAGCATTTT. Translating gives CASSLEDRGYSNQPQHF.